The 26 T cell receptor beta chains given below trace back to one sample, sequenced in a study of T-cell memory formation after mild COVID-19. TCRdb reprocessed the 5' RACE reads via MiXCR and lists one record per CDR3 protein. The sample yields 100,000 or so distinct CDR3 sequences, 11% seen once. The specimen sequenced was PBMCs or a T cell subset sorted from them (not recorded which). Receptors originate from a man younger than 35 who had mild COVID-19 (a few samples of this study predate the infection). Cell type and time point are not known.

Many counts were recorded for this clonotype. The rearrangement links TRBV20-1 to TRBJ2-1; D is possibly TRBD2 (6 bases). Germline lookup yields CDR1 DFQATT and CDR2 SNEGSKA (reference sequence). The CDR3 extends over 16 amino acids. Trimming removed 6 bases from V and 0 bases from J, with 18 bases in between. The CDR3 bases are TGCAGTGCGAACCACCCCTACGGGGGCTCCTACAATGAGCAGTTCTTC. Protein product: CSANHPYGGSYNEQFF.

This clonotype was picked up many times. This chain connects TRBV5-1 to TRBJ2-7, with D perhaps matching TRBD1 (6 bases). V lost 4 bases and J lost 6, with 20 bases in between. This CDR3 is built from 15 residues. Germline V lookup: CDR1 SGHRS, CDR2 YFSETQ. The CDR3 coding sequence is TGCGCCAGCAGCCTCGCCCCGGACAGTCTCCTCGAGCAGTACGTC. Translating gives CASSLAPDSLLEQYV.

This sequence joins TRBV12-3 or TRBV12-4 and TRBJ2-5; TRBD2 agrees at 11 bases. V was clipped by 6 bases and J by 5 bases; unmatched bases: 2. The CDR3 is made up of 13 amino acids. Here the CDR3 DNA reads TGTGCCAGCAGAACTAGCGGGAGCGAGACCCAGTACTTC. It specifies CASRTSGSETQYF.

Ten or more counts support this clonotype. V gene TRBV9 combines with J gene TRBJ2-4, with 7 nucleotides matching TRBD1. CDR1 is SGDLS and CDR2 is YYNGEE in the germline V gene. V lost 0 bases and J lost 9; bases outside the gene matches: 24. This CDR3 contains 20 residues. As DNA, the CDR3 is TGTGCCAGCAGCGTAGCATCACCGCACTACATTGGGACAGCCGTGAGCATTCAGTACTTC. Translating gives CASSVASPHYIGTAVSIQYF.

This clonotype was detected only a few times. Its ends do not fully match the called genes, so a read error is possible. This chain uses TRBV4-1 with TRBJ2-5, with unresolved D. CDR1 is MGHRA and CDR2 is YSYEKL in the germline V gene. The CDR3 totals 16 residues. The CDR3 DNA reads TGCGCCAGCAGCCAAGAACCCAATGTGAAAGAAGAGACCCACTACTTC. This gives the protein CASSQEPNVKEETHYF.

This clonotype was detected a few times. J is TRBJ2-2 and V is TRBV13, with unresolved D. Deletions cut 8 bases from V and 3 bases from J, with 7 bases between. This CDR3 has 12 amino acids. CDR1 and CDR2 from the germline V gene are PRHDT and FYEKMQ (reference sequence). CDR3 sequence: CASRVDTGELFF. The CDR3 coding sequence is TGTGCCAGCCGAGTTGACACCGGGGAGCTGTTTTTT. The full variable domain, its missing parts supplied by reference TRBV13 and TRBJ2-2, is AAGVIQSPRHLIKEKRETATLKCYPIPRHDTVYWYQQGPGQDPQFLISFYEKMQSDKGSIPDRFSAQQFSDYHSELNMSSLELGDSALYFCASRVDTGELFFGEGSRLTVL.

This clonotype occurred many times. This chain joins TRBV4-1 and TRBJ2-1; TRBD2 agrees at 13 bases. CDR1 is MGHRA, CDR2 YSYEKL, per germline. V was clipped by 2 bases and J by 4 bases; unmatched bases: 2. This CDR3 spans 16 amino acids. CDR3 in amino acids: CASSQRLAGGYNEQFF. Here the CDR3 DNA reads TGCGCCAGCAGCCAACGACTAGCGGGGGGTTACAATGAGCAGTTCTTC.

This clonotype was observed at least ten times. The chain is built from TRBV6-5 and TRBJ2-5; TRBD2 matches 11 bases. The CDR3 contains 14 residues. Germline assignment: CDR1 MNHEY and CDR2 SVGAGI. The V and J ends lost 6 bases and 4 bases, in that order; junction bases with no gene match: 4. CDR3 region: CASRSLAGGETQYF. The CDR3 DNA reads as TGTGCCAGCAGGTCCCTAGCGGGGGGAGAGACCCAGTACTTC.

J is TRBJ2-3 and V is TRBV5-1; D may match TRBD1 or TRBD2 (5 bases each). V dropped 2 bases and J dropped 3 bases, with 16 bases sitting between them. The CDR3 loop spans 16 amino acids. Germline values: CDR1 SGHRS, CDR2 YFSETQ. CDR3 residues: CASSLHLEGITDTQYF. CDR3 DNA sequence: TGCGCCAGCAGCTTACATCTCGAGGGGATAACAGATACGCAGTATTTT.

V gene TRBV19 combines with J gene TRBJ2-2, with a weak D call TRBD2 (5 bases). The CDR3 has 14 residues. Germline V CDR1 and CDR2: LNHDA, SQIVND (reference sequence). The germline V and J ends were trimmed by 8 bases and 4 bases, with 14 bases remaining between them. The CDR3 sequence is CASSVARATGELFF. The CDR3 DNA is TGTGCCAGTTCGGTAGCGAGGGCCACCGGGGAGCTGTTTTTT.

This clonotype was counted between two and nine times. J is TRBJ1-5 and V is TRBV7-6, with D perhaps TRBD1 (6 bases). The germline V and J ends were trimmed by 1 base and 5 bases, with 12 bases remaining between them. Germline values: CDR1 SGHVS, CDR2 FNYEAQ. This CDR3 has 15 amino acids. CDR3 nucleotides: TGTGCCAGCAGCTTAGGCACGGGGGGCTATCAGCCCCAGCATTTT. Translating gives CASSLGTGGYQPQHF.

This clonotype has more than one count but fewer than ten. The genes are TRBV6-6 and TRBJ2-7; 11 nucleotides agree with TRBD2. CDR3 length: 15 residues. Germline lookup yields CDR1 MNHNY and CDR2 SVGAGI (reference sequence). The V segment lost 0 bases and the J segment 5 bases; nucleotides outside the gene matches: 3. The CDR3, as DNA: TGTGCCAGCAGTTACTCGACTAGCGGGGCCCACGAGCAGTACTTC. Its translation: CASSYSTSGAHEQYF.

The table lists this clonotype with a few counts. The CDR3 nucleotides read TGCAGCGTTGAAGAGAAGGGGGTCTTCCCCACTGAAGCTTTCTTT. The encoded protein is CSVEEKGVFPTEAFF. The chain links TRBV29-1 to TRBJ1-1, with a tentative D call TRBD1 (6 bases). The V gene lost 0 bases and the J gene lost 4 bases, with 15 bases spanning the gap. This CDR3 has 15 amino acids. Germline V gene lookup returns CDR1 SQVTM and CDR2 ANQGSEA.

DNA for the CDR3: TGTGCCAGCAGTGTTCAGAGCCAAGAGACCCAGTACTTC. Translation gives CASSVQSQETQYF. V gene TRBV27 combines with J gene TRBJ2-5; D unclear. Trimming removed 5 bases at V and 1 base at J, with 8 bases between. There are 13 residues in the CDR3. The germline gives CDR1 MNHEY, CDR2 SMNVEV (reference sequence).

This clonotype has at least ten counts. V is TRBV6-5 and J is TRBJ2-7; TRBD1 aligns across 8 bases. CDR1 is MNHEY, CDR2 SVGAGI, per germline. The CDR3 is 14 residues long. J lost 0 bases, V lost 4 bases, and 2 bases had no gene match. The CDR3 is CASSSGTGSYEQYV. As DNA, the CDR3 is TGTGCCAGCAGTTCCGGGACAGGCTCCTACGAGCAGTACGTC.

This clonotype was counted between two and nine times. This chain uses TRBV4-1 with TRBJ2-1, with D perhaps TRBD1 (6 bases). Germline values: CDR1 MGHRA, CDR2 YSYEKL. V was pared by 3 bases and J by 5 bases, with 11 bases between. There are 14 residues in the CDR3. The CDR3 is CASSQRAGDNEQFF. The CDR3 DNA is TGCGCCAGCAGCCAGAGGGCAGGGGACAATGAGCAGTTCTTC.

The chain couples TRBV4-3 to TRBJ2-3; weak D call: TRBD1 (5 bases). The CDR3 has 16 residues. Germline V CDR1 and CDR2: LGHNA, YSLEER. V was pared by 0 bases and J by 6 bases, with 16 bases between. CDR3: CASSQERQGLLDTQYF. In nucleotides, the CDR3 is TGCGCCAGCAGCCAAGAAAGGCAGGGCCTATTGGATACGCAGTATTTT.

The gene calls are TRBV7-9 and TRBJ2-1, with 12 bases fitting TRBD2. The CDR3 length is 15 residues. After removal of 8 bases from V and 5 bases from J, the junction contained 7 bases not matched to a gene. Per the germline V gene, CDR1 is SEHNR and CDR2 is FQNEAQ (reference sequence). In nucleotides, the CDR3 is TGTGCCAGCCCCCGGACTAGCGGGGACAACAATGAGCAGTTCTTC. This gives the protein CASPRTSGDNNEQFF.

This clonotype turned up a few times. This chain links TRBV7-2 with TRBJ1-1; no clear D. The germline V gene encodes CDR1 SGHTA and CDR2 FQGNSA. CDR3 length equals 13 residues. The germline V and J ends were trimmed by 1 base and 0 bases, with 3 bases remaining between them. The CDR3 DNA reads TGTGCCAGCAGCTTAGAGCTGAACACTGAAGCTTTCTTT. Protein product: CASSLELNTEAFF.

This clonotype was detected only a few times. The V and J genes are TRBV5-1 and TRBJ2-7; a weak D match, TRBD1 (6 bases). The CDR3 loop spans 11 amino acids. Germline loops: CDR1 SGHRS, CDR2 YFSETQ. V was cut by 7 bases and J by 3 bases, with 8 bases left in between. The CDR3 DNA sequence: TGCGCCAGCCGGACAGACTACGAGCAGTACTTC. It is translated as CASRTDYEQYF.

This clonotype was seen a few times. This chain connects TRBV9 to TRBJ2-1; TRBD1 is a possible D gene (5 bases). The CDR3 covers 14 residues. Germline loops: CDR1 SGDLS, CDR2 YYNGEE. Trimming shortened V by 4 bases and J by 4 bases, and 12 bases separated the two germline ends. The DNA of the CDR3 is TGTGCCAGCAGCCCCCGAAGGGGTTACAATGAGCAGTTCTTC. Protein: CASSPRRGYNEQFF.

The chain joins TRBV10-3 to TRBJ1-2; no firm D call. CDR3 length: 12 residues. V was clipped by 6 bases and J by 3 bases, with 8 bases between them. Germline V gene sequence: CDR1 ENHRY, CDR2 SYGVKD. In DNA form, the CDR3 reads TGTGCCATCAGAGGTGCGGACTATGGCTACACCTTC. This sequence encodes CAIRGADYGYTF.

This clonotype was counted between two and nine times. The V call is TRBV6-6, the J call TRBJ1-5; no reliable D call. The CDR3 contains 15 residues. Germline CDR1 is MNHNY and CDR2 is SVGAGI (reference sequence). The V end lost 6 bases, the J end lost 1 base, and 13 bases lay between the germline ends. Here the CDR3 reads CASRIGRYSNQPQHF. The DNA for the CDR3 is TGTGCCAGCAGAATTGGACGGTACAGCAATCAGCCCCAGCATTTT.

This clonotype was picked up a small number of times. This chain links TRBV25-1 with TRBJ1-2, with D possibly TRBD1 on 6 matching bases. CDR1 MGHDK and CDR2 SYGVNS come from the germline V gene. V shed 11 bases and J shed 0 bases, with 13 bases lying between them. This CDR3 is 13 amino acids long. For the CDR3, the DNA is TGTGCCGCACAGGGACCTCCTAACTATGGCTACACCTTC. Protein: CAAQGPPNYGYTF.

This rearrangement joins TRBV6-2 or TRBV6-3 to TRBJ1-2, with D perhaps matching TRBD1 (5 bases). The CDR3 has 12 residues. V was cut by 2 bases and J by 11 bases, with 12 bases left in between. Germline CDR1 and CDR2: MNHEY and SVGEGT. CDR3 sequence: CASSYAREFYTF. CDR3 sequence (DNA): TGTGCCAGCAGTTACGCCAGGGAATTTTACACCTTC.

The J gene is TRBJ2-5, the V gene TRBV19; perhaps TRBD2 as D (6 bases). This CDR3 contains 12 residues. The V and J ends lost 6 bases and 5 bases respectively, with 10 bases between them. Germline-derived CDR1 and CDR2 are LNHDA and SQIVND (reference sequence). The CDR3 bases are TGTGCCAGTAGCCGGGCGGGGGAGACCCAGTACTTC. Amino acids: CASSRAGETQYF.